Below are 31 T cell receptor beta chains sequenced from a single sample in a study of tumor and adjacent non-tumor tissue in lung cancer. RNA was extracted from bulk tissue without any cell sorting. A modified ARM-PCR protocol with three rounds of nested PCR amplified TCRbeta. One entry per CDR3 protein results from TCRdb running MiXCR on the multiplex PCR reads. This sample yields over 100,000 distinct CDR3 sequences, of which 75% are seen a single time; 35% to 40% belongs to the top ten. The specimen was lung tumor tissue. The source is a woman in her sixties with non-small cell lung cancer.

CDR3 bases: TGTGCCAGCAGTCCCTCCAGAGGTCAAATGTGGAATTCACCCCTCCACTTT. Translated: CASSPSRGQMWNSPLHF. The rearrangement joins TRBV6-5 to TRBJ1-6; D is unresolved. The germline CDR1 and CDR2 sequences are MNHEY and SVGAGI. The CDR3 spans 17 residues. Trimming removed 5 bases from V and 7 bases from J, with 21 bases in between.

Notes on this clonotype: A read error may be the cause here, since a much bigger clone is one base away. This chain links TRBV6-6 with TRBJ2-3; D is unclear. Germline V gives CDR1 MNHNY, CDR2 SVGAGI (reference sequence). V lost 8 bases and J lost 0, with 12 bases in between. The length of the CDR3 is 14 residues. This CDR3 is CASWGIASTDTQYF. In nucleotides, the CDR3 is TGTGCCAGCTGGGGTATCGCTAGCACAGATACGCAGTATTTT.

This clonotype was seen a few times. The chain couples TRBV20-1 to TRBJ2-1, with unresolved D. From germline, CDR1 is DFQATT and CDR2 SNEGSKA (reference sequence). Deletions cut 7 bases from V and 2 bases from J, with 18 bases between. The CDR3 consists of 15 residues. The CDR3 DNA follows: TGCAGTGTTAGTACTCAAAAGCCCACCTACAATGAGCAGTTCTTC. Its protein is CSVSTQKPTYNEQFF.

Of note for this clonotype: This may stem from a read error, because a much larger clone lies one nucleotide away. The V and J genes are TRBV6-1 and TRBJ1-5; 10 bases match TRBD1. CDR3 length: 14 residues. The V segment lost 7 bases and the J segment 6 bases; nucleotides outside the gene matches: 6. Germline values: CDR1 MNHNS, CDR2 SASEGT. For the CDR3, the DNA is TGTGCCAGCACCCGGACAGGGGGAAGTCAGCCCCAGCATTTT. Its translation: CASTRTGGSQPQHF.

The sample holds one count of this clonotype. One junction end does not reproduce the germline sequence, and a read error may be involved. The chain joins TRBV4-2 to TRBJ1-5; tentatively, D is TRBD1 (5 bases). Germline lookup yields CDR1 LGHNA and CDR2 YNFKEQ. The length of the CDR3 is 19 residues. The CDR3 DNA sequence: TGTGCCAGCAGCCAAGGCCGGGGCCGACCGCTTTATAGCAATCAGCCCGAGCATTTT. Encoded protein: CASSQGRGRPLYSNQPEHF.

Details on this clonotype: The CDR3 does not close with the conserved phenylalanine or tryptophan, likely indicating a read error. The chain is built from TRBV7-2 and TRBJ1-3; D call uncertain. This CDR3 spans 14 amino acids. Trimming took 1 base from V and 4 from J, leaving 8 bases between them. CDR1 is SGHTA and CDR2 is FQGNSA in the germline V gene. The CDR3 nucleotides read TGTGCCAGCAGCTTAGTACTGGAAGGAAACACCATATATTAT. Translating it yields CASSLVLEGNTIYY.

Details on this clonotype: A read error may account for a junction end that differs from germline. V usage is TRBV11-2 and J usage is TRBJ2-3, with TRBD1 matching 9 bases. This CDR3 comprises 14 residues. CDR1 and CDR2 (germline): SGHAT, FQNNGV. Here the CDR3 reads CASSSHRGLDTQYF. CDR3 bases: TGTGCCAGTAGCTCACACAGGGGGCTAGATACGCAGTATTTT. Supplemented by reference TRBV11-2 and TRBJ2-3, the full variable domain reads EAGVAQSPRYKIIEKRQSVAFWCNPISGHATLYWYQQILGQGPKLLIQFQNNGVVDDSQLPKDRFSAERLKGVDSTLKIQPAKLEDSAVYLCASSSHRGLDTQYFGPGTRLTVL.

Remarks on this clonotype: Its ends do not fully match the called genes, so a read error is possible. The chain couples TRBV11-2 to TRBJ1-4; D is perhaps TRBD1 (6 bases). Germline V CDR1 and CDR2: SGHAT, FQNNGV. The CDR3 loop spans 17 amino acids. The CDR3 protein is CATSLDSRGQTNEKLSF. The CDR3 nucleotides read TGTGCCACCAGCTTAGATTCGAGGGGACAAACTAATGAAAAACTGTCTTTT. Complete variable domain (other parts from reference TRBV11-2 and TRBJ1-4): EAGVAQSPRYKIIEKRQSVAFWCNPISGHATLYWYQQILGQGPKLLIQFQNNGVVDDSQLPKDRFSAERLKGVDSTLKIQPAKLEDSAVYLCATSLDSRGQTNEKLSFGSGTQLSVL.

As regards this clonotype: The conserved phenylalanine or tryptophan is not found at the CDR3 terminus, so this likely reflects a read error. V and J are TRBV6-5 and TRBJ1-1, with 7 bases identical to TRBD1. The CDR3 extends over 11 amino acids. V dropped 8 bases and J dropped 5; count of bases not matched to a gene: 2. Germline V gives CDR1 MNHEY, CDR2 SVGAGI. In DNA, the CDR3 is TGTGCCAGCCTGACAGGGACTGAAGCTTTCGTA. Translating it yields CASLTGTEAFV.

As for this clonotype: This may be a read error: a much more frequent sequence differs by one nucleotide. CDR3 sequence reads: CASRPDNRANTEAFF. In nucleotides, the CDR3 is TGTGCCAGCAGGCCCGATAACCGGGCGAACACTGAAGCTTTCTTT. This chain joins TRBV28 and TRBJ1-1; unclear D gene. The germline V gene has CDR1 MDHEN and CDR2 SYDVKM. The CDR3 runs 15 residues. The germline V and J ends were trimmed by 6 bases and 1 base, with 15 bases remaining between them.

Note on this clonotype: Here the CDR3 omits its conserved ending phenylalanine or tryptophan, so a read error is the likely source. The CDR3, as DNA: TGCAGTGCTCTTAGTAGTTGTGGTGAGCAGTTCTAC. Amino acid sequence: CSALSSCGEQFY. This chain links TRBV20-1 with TRBJ2-1; D not certain. Germline CDR1 DFQATT, CDR2 SNEGSKA (reference sequence). This CDR3 comprises 12 residues. V shed 5 bases and J shed 9 bases, with 14 bases lying between them.

With regard to this clonotype: One end of the junction is discordant with germline, which a read error may explain. The genes are TRBV11-2 and TRBJ1-2; tentative D call: TRBD1 (6 bases). CDR1 and CDR2 from the germline V gene are SGHAT and FQNNGV. The CDR3 runs to 15 residues. CDR3 DNA: TGTGCCAGCAGCGCCAACAGGGCCGCTAACTTTGGCTGCACCTTC. As protein: CASSANRAANFGCTF.

About this clonotype itself: A much more abundant neighbour one base away suggests this may be a read error. The chain couples TRBV6-5 to TRBJ2-1; D is possibly TRBD2 (6 bases). Trimming left V 8 bases short and J 2 bases short, with 16 bases between. The CDR3 extends over 15 amino acids. Germline V gives CDR1 MNHEY, CDR2 SVGAGI. The CDR3 loop reads CASRRSGSPYNEQFF. The CDR3, as DNA: TGTGCCAGCCGACGGTCCGGGAGCCCCTACAATGAGCAGTTCTTC.

Regarding this clonotype: A much larger clone differs from this one at a single base, so this may be a read error. This rearrangement joins TRBV4-3 to TRBJ2-7; D gene uncertain. This CDR3 has 15 residues. The germline V gene has CDR1 LGHNA and CDR2 YSLEER. CDR3 DNA sequence: TGCGCCAGCAACCAAGTTGGGGTCGGCCCATACGAGCAGTACTTC. It translates to CASNQVGVGPYEQYF.

There are many counts of this clonotype. J is TRBJ1-1 and V is TRBV29-1; possible D gene TRBD1, 5 bases. This CDR3 comprises 14 residues. Deletions cut 2 bases from V and 4 bases from J, with 14 bases between. Germline loops: CDR1 SQVTM, CDR2 ANQGSEA. The CDR3 coding sequence is TGCAGCGTTGAAATGGGTAGGGGAAGCACTGAAGCTTTCTTT. Amino acid sequence: CSVEMGRGSTEAFF.

In its sample, this clonotype was seen many times. The V call is TRBV12-3 or TRBV12-4, the J call TRBJ1-2; D perhaps matches TRBD1 (5 bases). The CDR3 has 14 residues. The V and J ends lost 7 bases and 7 bases respectively, with 19 bases between them. The CDR3 reads CASTLRQGPGGYTF. CDR3 DNA: TGTGCCAGCACCTTAAGGCAGGGCCCGGGTGGCTACACCTTC.

This clonotype was seen ten or more times. V is TRBV6-5 and J is TRBJ1-1; no reliable D call. The germline V gene has CDR1 MNHEY and CDR2 SVGAGI. V lost 6 bases, J lost 3 bases, and 11 bases lay in between. This CDR3 region has 13 residues. The DNA for the CDR3 is TGTGCCAGCAGCCCCTGGGGTGACACTGAAGCTTTCTTT. Translating gives CASSPWGDTEAFF.

This clonotype has a single count. The rearrangement uses TRBV28 and TRBJ1-5; D unresolved. The germline gives CDR1 MDHEN, CDR2 SYDVKM. There are 15 residues in the CDR3. V lost 5 bases and J lost 12, with 23 bases in between. Written as DNA, the CDR3 is TGTGCCAGCAGTACACCGGACCGAATTAATCATCACCAGCATTTT. Protein product: CASSTPDRINHHQHF.

This clonotype was found many times. This rearrangement joins TRBV7-2 to TRBJ2-1, with D maybe TRBD2 (7 bases). Germline V lookup: CDR1 SGHTA, CDR2 FQGNSA. Between the trimmed V and J ends, which lost 0 bases and 8 bases, there was a span of 20 bases. The CDR3 is 17 residues long. Written as DNA, the CDR3 is TGTGCCAGCAGCTTAGCCCGCATGGGGGCGGGGGACGATGAGCAGTTCTTC. Translated, it gives CASSLARMGAGDDEQFF.

As for this clonotype: The junction departs from the called germline gene at one end, perhaps through a read error. This chain uses TRBV12-3 or TRBV12-4 with TRBJ2-5, with unresolved D. The CDR3 loop spans 13 amino acids. The CDR3 DNA is TGTGCCAGCAGGCCAACCGACTTAGAGACACAGTACTTC. Protein: CASRPTDLETQYF.

This clonotype has a count of ten or more. The rearrangement joins TRBV4-1 to TRBJ1-6; TRBD1 matches 11 bases. This CDR3 is built from 16 residues. CDR1 is MGHRA and CDR2 is YSYEKL in the germline V gene. V lost 2 bases, J lost 11 bases, and 8 bases stayed unmatched. CDR3 nucleotides: TGCGCCAGCAGCCAATCGCCGGGACAGGGGGAAGCACCCCTCCACTTT. Translated: CASSQSPGQGEAPLHF.

About this clonotype itself: A read error may explain this, as a much larger clone is one base away. The rearrangement uses TRBV12-3 or TRBV12-4 and TRBJ2-1; D not resolved. This CDR3 comprises 16 residues. The ends were cut back, 4 bases at V and 0 bases at J, with 13 bases in the middle. CDR3 sequence (DNA): TGTGCCAGCAGTTCTTTAGAGCCTAGCTCCTACAATGAGCAGTTCTTC. This codes for CASSSLEPSSYNEQFF.

This clonotype was recorded a few times. The chain has TRBV5-4 and TRBJ1-6; no reliable D call. Germline V CDR1 and CDR2: SGHNT, YYREEE (reference sequence). This CDR3 is 14 amino acids long. V lost 1 base to trimming and J lost 5 bases, with 7 bases between them. This CDR3 is CASSLKGHNSPLHF. The CDR3 DNA reads as TGTGCCAGCAGCTTGAAGGGTCATAATTCACCCCTCCACTTT.

To note about this clonotype: This CDR3 is missing its conserved last phenylalanine or tryptophan, likely due to a read error. This chain uses TRBV24-1 with TRBJ2-3; no reliable D call. This CDR3 spans 11 amino acids. Looked up from germline, CDR1 is KGHDR and CDR2 is SFDVKD. The CDR3 reads CATMMEDTQYL. The CDR3 nucleotides are TGTGCCACCATGATGGAAGATACACAGTATTTG.

This clonotype was seen once. In this CDR3 the conserved last residue, phenylalanine or tryptophan, is missing, so a read error is likely. CDR3 loop: CASSQDRSDEQYY. CDR3 nucleotides: TGTGCCAGCAGTCAAGATAGGTCAGACGAGCAGTACTAC. The chain carries TRBV4-1 and TRBJ2-7; D gene ambiguous. CDR1 is MGHRA and CDR2 is YSYEKL in the germline V gene. The CDR3 covers 13 residues.

Details on this clonotype: Compared with germline, one end of the junction differs, possibly owing to a read error. The chain carries TRBV11-1 and TRBJ2-7; TRBD1 might be the D (9 bases). The germline V gene encodes CDR1 SGHAT and CDR2 FQDESV (reference sequence). This CDR3 has 16 amino acids. The CDR3 loop reads CASTLAGQGGSYELYF. The CDR3, as DNA: TGTGCCAGCACCTTAGCGGGACAGGGAGGGTCCTACGAGCTGTACTTC.

The V call is TRBV28, the J call TRBJ1-5; D is possibly TRBD1 (6 bases). This CDR3 spans 15 amino acids. CDR1 is MDHEN and CDR2 is SYDVKM in the germline V gene. V dropped 2 bases and J dropped 4 bases, with 12 bases sitting between them. CDR3 amino acids: CASSLVTGTNQPQHF. CDR3 sequence (DNA): TGTGCCAGCAGTTTAGTGACAGGCACTAATCAGCCCCAGCATTTT.

In regard to this clonotype: Compared with germline, one end of the junction differs, possibly owing to a read error. CDR3 sequence reads: CVSSATRRTSTGELFF. DNA of the CDR3: TGCGTCAGCAGTGCCACCCGGAGAACGAGCACCGGGGAGCTGTTTTTT. V is TRBV10-2 and J is TRBJ2-2; D is unclear. Germline-derived CDR1 and CDR2 are WSHSY and SAAADI. CDR3 length: 16 amino acids.

A remark on this clonotype: It may be a read error: a sequence one base away is much more abundant. This chain links TRBV20-1 with TRBJ1-1; TRBD1 aligns across 7 bases. The ends lost 5 bases at V and 4 bases at J; junction bases unmatched: 13. Germline V gene data show CDR1 as DFQATT and CDR2 as SNEGSKA (reference sequence). The CDR3 totals 15 residues. The CDR3 spells CSADGGRGESTEAFF. The CDR3 nucleotides read TGCAGTGCTGATGGCGGCAGGGGGGAGAGCACTGAAGCTTTCTTT.

This clonotype was seen more than once but under ten times. Sequence at one end of the junction differs from germline and may be a read error. The chain has TRBV13 and TRBJ2-3; D tentatively reads TRBD1 or TRBD2 (6 bases each). The CDR3 runs to 13 residues. Per the germline V gene, CDR1 is PRHDT and CDR2 is FYEKMQ (reference sequence). In DNA, the CDR3 is TGTGCCAGCACTCGGGGGCGCACAGATACGCATTATTTT. It encodes CASTRGRTDTHYF.

The chain recombines TRBV4-3 with TRBJ2-5; TRBD1 agrees at 12 bases. With 7 bases clipped from V and 4 bases from J, the junction kept 10 bases outside the gene matches. The CDR3 runs to 16 residues. The germline V gene has CDR1 LGHNA and CDR2 YSLEER. CDR3 coding DNA: TGCGCCAGCATCCAGGATGGGACAGGGGGCGCAGAGACCCAGTACTTC. This encodes CASIQDGTGGAETQYF.